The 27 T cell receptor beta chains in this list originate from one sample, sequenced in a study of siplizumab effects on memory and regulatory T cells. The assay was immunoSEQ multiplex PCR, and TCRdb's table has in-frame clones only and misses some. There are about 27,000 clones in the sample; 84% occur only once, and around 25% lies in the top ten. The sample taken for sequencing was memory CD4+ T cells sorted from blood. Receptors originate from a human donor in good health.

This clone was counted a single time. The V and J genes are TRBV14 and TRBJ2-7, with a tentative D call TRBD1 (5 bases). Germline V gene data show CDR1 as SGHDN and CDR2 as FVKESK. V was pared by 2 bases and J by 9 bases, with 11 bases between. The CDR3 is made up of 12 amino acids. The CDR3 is CASSQLGAVQYF. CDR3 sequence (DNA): TGTGCCAGCAGCCAACTAGGGGCGGTGCAGTACTTC.

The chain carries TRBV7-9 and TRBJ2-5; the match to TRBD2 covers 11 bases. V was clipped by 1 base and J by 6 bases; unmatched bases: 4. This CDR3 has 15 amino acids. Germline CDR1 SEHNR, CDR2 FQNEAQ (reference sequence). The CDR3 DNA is TGTGCCAGCAGCTTAGATAGCGGGAGGGAAAAGACCCAGTACTTC. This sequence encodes CASSLDSGREKTQYF.

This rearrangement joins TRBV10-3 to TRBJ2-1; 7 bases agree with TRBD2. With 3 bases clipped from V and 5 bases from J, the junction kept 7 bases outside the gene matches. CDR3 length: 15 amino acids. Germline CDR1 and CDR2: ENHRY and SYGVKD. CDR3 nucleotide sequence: TGTGCCATCAGTGAAGTGTCTAGCGGTAACAATGAGCAGTTCTTC. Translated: CAISEVSSGNNEQFF.

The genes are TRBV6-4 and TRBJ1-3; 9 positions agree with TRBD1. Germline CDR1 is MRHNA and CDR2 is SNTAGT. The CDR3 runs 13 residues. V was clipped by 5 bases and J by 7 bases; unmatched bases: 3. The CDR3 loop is CASSWTGVNTIYF. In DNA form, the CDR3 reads TGTGCCAGCAGTTGGACAGGGGTTAACACCATATATTTT.

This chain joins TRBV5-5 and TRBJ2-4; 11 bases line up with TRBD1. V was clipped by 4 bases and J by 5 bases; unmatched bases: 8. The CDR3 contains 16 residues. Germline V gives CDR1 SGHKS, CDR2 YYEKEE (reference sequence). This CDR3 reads CASSPGTGGTENIQYF. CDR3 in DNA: TGTGCCAGCAGCCCTGGGACAGGGGGGACCGAAAACATTCAGTACTTC.

CDR3 in amino acids: CASSLLVDSYEQYF. In nucleotides, the CDR3 is TGCGCCAGCAGCTTGTTGGTGGATTCGTACGAGCAGTACTTC. The chain recombines TRBV5-1 with TRBJ2-7, with D unclear. There are 14 residues in the CDR3. Germline V CDR1 and CDR2: SGHRS, YFSETQ. The germline V and J ends were trimmed by 1 base and 4 bases, with 12 bases remaining between them.

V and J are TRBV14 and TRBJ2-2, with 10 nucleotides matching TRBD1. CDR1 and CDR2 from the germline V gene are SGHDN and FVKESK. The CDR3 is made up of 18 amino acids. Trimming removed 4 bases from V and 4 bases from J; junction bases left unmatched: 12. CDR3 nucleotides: TGTGCCAGCAGCCTTGACCCAGCCGGGACAGGGGTCACCGGGGAGCTGTTTTTT. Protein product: CASSLDPAGTGVTGELFF.

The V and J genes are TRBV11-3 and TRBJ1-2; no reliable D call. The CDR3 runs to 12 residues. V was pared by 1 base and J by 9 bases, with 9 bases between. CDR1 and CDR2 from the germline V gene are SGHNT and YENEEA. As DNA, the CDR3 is TGTGCCAGCAGCTTAGGGAGAGGTAGCTACACCTTC. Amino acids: CASSLGRGSYTF.

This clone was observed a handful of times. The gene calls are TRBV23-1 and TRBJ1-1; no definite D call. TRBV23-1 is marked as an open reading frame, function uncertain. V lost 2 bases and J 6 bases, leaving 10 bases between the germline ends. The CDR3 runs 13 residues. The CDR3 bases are TGCGCCAGCAGTCAACCTGAAGGCCCTGAAGCTTTCTTT. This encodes CASSQPEGPEAFF.

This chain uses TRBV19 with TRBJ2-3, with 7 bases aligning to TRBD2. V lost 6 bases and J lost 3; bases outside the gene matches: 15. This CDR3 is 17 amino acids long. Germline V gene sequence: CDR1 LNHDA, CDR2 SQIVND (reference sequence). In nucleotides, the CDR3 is TGTGCCAGTAGGCAGATGGCGCGGGGGAGGAAAACAGATACGCAGTATTTT. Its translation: CASRQMARGRKTDTQYF.

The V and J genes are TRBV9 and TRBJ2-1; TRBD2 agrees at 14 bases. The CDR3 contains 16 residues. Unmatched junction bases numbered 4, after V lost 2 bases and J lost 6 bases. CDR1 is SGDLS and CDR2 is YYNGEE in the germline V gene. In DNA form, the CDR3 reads TGTGCCAGCAGCGTTACCGGGACTAGCGGGAGCAATGAGCAGTTCTTC. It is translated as CASSVTGTSGSNEQFF.

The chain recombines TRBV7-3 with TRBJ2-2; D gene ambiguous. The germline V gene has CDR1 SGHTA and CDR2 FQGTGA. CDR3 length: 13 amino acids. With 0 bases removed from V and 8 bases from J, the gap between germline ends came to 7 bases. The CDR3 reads CASSLTLRGELFF. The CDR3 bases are TGTGCCAGCAGCTTAACACTCCGGGGGGAGCTGTTTTTT.

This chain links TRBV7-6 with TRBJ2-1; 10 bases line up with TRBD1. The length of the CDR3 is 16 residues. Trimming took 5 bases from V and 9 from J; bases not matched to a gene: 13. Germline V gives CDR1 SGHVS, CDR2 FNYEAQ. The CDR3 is CASSTRVRTGGGEQFF. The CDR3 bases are TGTGCCAGCAGCACCCGTGTCAGGACAGGGGGGGGTGAGCAGTTCTTC.

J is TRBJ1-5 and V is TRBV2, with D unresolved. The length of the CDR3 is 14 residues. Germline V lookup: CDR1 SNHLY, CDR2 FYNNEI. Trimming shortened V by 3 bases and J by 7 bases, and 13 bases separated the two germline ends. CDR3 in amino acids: CASSEWGGRQPQHF. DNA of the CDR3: TGTGCCAGCAGTGAGTGGGGAGGAAGGCAGCCCCAGCATTTT.

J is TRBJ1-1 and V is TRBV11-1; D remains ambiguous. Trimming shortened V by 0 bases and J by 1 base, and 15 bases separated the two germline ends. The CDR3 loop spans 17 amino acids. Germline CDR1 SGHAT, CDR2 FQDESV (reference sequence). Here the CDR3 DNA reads TGTGCCAGCAGCTTAGCGCGAACTGCTAGTCCGAACACTGAAGCTTTCTTT. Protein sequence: CASSLARTASPNTEAFF.

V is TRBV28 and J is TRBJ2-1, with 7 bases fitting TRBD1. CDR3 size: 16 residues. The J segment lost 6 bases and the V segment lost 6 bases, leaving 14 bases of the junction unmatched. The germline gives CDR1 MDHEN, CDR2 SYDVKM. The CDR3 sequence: CASRFRQGVGVNEQFF. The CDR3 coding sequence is TGTGCCAGCAGGTTCCGACAGGGAGTAGGAGTCAATGAGCAGTTCTTC.

The CDR3 DNA follows: TGTGCCAGCAGTTTGATAGGGAACGAGCAGTTCTTC. Residues: CASSLIGNEQFF. The chain carries TRBV27 and TRBJ2-1; D remains unclear. V was clipped by 3 bases and J by 10 bases, with 10 bases between them. The CDR3 has 12 amino acids. Per the germline V gene, CDR1 is MNHEY and CDR2 is SMNVEV (reference sequence).

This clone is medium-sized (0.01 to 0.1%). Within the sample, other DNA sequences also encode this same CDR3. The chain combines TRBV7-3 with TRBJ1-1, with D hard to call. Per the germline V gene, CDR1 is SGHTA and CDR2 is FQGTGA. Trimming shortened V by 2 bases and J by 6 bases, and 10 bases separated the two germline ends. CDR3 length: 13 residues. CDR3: CASSLRPTAEAFF. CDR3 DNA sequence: TGTGCCAGCAGCTTACGCCCGACGGCTGAAGCTTTCTTT.

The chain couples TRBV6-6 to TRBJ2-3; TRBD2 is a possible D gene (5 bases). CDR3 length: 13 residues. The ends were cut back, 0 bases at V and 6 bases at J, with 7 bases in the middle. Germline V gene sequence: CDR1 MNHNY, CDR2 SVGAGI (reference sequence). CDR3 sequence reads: CASSYSTGDTQYF. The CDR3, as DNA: TGTGCCAGCAGTTACTCGACGGGGGATACGCAGTATTTT.

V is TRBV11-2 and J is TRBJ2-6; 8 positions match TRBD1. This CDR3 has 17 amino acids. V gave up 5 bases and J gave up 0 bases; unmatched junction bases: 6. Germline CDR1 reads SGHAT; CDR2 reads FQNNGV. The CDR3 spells CASSDGQGLSGANVLTF. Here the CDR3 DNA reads TGTGCCAGCAGCGACGGACAGGGCCTCTCTGGGGCCAACGTCCTGACTTTC.

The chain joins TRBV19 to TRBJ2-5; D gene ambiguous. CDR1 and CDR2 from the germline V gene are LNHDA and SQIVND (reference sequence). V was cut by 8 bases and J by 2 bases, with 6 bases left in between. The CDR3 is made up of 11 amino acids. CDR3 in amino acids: CASYFQETQYF. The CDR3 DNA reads TGTGCCAGTTACTTTCAAGAGACCCAGTACTTC.

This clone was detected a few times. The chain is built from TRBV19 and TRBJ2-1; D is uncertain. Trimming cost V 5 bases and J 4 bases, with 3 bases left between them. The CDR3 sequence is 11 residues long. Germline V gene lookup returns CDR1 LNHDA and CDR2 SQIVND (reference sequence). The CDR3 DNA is TGTGCCAGTAGTTGGTACAATGAGCAGTTCTTC. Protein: CASSWYNEQFF.

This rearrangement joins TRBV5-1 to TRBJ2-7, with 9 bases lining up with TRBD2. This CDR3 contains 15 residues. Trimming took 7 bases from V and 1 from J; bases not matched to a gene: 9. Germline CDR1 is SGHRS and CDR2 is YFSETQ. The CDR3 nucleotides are TGCGCCAGCGGAGTAGCGGGAGATGGGTCCTACGAGCAGTACTTC. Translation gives CASGVAGDGSYEQYF.

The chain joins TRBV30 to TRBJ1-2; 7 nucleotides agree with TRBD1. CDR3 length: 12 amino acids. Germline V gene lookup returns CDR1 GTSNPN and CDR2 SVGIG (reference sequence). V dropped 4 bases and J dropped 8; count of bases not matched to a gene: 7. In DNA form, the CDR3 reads TGTGCCTGGAACAGGGGCGGGCGCGGCTACACCTTC. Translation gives CAWNRGGRGYTF.

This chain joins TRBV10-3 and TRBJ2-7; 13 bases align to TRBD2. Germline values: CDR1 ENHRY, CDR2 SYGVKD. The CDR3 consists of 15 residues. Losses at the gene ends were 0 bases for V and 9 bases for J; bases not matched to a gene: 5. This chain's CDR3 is CAISESRTSGSVQYF. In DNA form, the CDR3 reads TGTGCCATCAGTGAGTCCCGGACTAGCGGGAGCGTGCAGTACTTC.

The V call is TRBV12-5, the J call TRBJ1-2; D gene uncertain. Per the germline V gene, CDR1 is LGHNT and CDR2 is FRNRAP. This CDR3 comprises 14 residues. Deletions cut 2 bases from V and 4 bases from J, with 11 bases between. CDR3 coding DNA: TGTGCTAGTGGTTTGACCGAACTCTCCTATGGCTACACCTTC. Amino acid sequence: CASGLTELSYGYTF.

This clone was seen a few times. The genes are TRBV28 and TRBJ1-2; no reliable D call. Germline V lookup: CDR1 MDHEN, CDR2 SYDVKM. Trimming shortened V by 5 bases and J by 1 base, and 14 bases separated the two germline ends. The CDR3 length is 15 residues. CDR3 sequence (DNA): TGTGCCAGCAGTACCCCGGACGGATATAACTATGGCTACACCTTC. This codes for CASSTPDGYNYGYTF.